This T cell receptor (beta chain) was obtained from a study of early T cells in non-severe SARS-CoV-2 infection. Turning to the study itself: Bulk RNA from unsorted whole blood was sequenced; chains were unpaired.

Points from the study as a whole: Using VDJdb, the matching emphasized anti-spike CD8 responses while missing private and CD4 specificities.

This clonotype showed up many times. Antigen unknown. Each single cDNA molecule received a unique molecular identifier. MiXCR, run by TCRdb on the 5' RACE reads, gives a single entry per CDR3 protein. The sample contains under 20,000 distinct CDR3 sequences, about 5.4% of which appear only once. Trimming took 5 bases from V and 2 from J, leaving 23 bases between them. The CDR3 extends over 18 amino acids. The receptor was derived from an adult who was a healthcare worker with PCR-confirmed SARS-CoV-2 infection or an uninfected control (not recorded which). The rearrangement links TRBV5-7 to TRBJ2-1; D tentatively fits TRBD1 or TRBD2 (5 bases each). TRBV5-7 carries the ORF label, with uncertain function. Sequenced material: whole blood, taken at baseline. CDR3 residues: CASRFTLNRDVTYNEQFF. The CDR3 DNA sequence: TGTGCCAGCAGATTCACGCTTAATCGGGACGTAACCTACAATGAGCAGTTCTTC.